This T cell receptor beta chain originates from a study of monozygotic twins with inflammatory bowel disease. Germline CDR1 SEHNR, CDR2 FQNEAQ (reference sequence). The CDR3 totals 15 residues. Via template switching, UMIs carrying a 6-nucleotide sample barcode were introduced. No DNA is given; TCRdb re-called the 5' RACE reads and lists each CDR3 protein once. Found here are 80,000 or so distinct CDR3 sequences; the top ten clones hold 7.4%. Material: blood. The V gene is TRBV7-9, the J gene TRBJ2-2; the D call from TCRdb, TRBD1, cannot be confirmed without DNA. This clonotype was obtained from a human donor with ulcerative colitis or Crohn's disease, or a healthy co-twin of an affected twin (not recorded which). The CDR3 here is CASSFNGGNTGELFF.